Following are 29 T cell receptor beta chains from one sample sequenced in a study of blood T cell repertoires in COVID-19. TCRdb's copy holds only in-frame clones and misses some; the assay was immunoSEQ multiplex PCR. The table shows roughly 380,000 clones, with around 91% occurring only once. The sequencing sample was made of peripheral blood. The receptors stem from a woman between 35 and 50 years old with COVID-19, enrolled during active disease.

This clone was recorded only once. V gene TRBV12-5 combines with J gene TRBJ1-6; maybe TRBD1 (5 bases). The ends were cut back, 6 bases at V and 8 bases at J, with 11 bases in the middle. The CDR3 is 13 amino acids. Germline V gene sequence: CDR1 LGHNT, CDR2 FRNRAP. For the CDR3, the DNA is TGTGCTAGTGGCCTCGACAGCTATTCACCCCTCCACTTT. This translates into CASGLDSYSPLHF. Full variable domain (missing parts from reference TRBV12-5 and TRBJ1-6): DARVTQTPRHKVTEMGQEVTMRCQPILGHNTVFWYRQTMMQGLELLAYFRNRAPLDDSGMPKDRFSAEMPDATLATLKIQPSEPRDSAVYFCASGLDSYSPLHFGNGTRLTVT.

This chain connects TRBV27 to TRBJ2-1; D may be TRBD2 (6 bases). The V and J ends lost 6 bases and 10 bases respectively, with 13 bases between them. Germline CDR1 reads MNHEY; CDR2 reads SMNVEV (reference sequence). The CDR3 has 12 amino acids. This chain's CDR3 is CASSLVGGEQFF. In DNA, the CDR3 is TGTGCCAGCAGCCTTGTAGGAGGGGAGCAGTTCTTC.

This chain links TRBV19 with TRBJ1-5; D gene ambiguous. CDR3 length equals 15 residues. The V end was cut by 3 bases, the J end by 0 bases, with 9 bases between. CDR1 is LNHDA and CDR2 is SQIVND in the germline V gene (reference sequence). CDR3 residues: CASSMTGISNQPQHF. CDR3 sequence (DNA): TGTGCCAGTAGTATGACGGGGATTAGCAATCAGCCCCAGCATTTT.

This rearrangement joins TRBV5-6 to TRBJ1-6, with 7 bases identical to TRBD1. Germline CDR1 reads SGHDT; CDR2 reads YYEEEE. The CDR3 totals 14 residues. V lost 2 bases and J lost 9; bases outside the gene matches: 5. CDR3 residues: CASSLGGAGSPLHF. The CDR3 DNA reads TGTGCCAGCAGCTTAGGGGGCGCGGGTTCACCCCTCCACTTT.

This chain links TRBV5-4 with TRBJ2-7; no reliable D call. The CDR3 is 13 amino acids. CDR1 SGHNT and CDR2 YYREEE come from the germline V gene (reference sequence). Trimming took 4 bases from V and 0 from J, leaving 8 bases between them. CDR3 sequence (DNA): TGTGCCAGCAGCCCCCCGAGCTCCTACGAGCAGTACTTC. Translated, it gives CASSPPSSYEQYF.

The chain links TRBV5-4 to TRBJ2-7, with TRBD1 identical over 7 bases. V trimming: 3 bases; J trimming: 3 bases; junction bases outside the gene matches: 3. CDR1 is SGHNT, CDR2 YYREEE, per germline (reference sequence). This CDR3 comprises 13 residues. CDR3 protein: CASSYGTVYEQYF. The CDR3 region has the DNA TGTGCCAGCAGCTACGGGACAGTCTACGAGCAGTACTTC.

The chain recombines TRBV9 with TRBJ2-2; the D is unclear. CDR1 is SGDLS, CDR2 YYNGEE, per germline. The CDR3 has 13 amino acids. The ends were cut back, 3 bases at V and 7 bases at J, with 10 bases in the middle. The CDR3, as DNA: TGTGCCAGCAGCGACTACAATGTCGGGGAGCTGTTTTTT. It specifies CASSDYNVGELFF.

This clone was counted a single time. V usage is TRBV5-1 and J usage is TRBJ1-6, with D unclear. The CDR3 loop spans 15 amino acids. CDR1 is SGHRS and CDR2 is YFSETQ in the germline V gene. Trimming took 0 bases from V and 10 from J, leaving 14 bases between them. The CDR3 sequence is CASSLAGLRYSPLHF. Here the CDR3 DNA reads TGCGCCAGCAGCTTGGCAGGTCTTCGGTACTCACCCCTCCACTTT.

This clone has just one count. CDR3 in amino acids: CASSLQGREQYF. DNA of the CDR3: TGTGCCAGCAGTCTTCAGGGGCGGGAGCAGTACTTC. The J gene is TRBJ2-7, the V gene TRBV6-6; possible D gene TRBD1, 6 bases. Germline CDR1 and CDR2: MNHNY and SVGAGI (reference sequence). The CDR3 extends over 12 amino acids. V lost 5 bases to trimming and J lost 7 bases, with 12 bases between them.

The V gene is TRBV10-3, the J gene TRBJ2-4; 9 bases are shared with TRBD1. Germline trimming cut 6 bases from V and 1 base from J; bases unmatched to any gene: 4. The CDR3 runs 15 residues. Looked up from germline, CDR1 is ENHRY and CDR2 is SYGVKD. The CDR3 spells CAISGDRVAKNIQYF. CDR3 coding DNA: TGTGCCATCAGCGGGGACAGGGTGGCCAAAAACATTCAGTACTTC.

This chain uses TRBV18 with TRBJ2-5; the match to TRBD2 covers 8 bases. The CDR3 extends over 15 amino acids. Germline CDR1 is KGHSH and CDR2 is LQKENI. With V trimmed by 3 bases and J by 2 bases, 5 bases remained unmatched. The CDR3 sequence: CASSPEGLAQETQYF. The CDR3, as DNA: TGTGCCAGCTCACCGGAAGGACTAGCACAAGAGACCCAGTACTTC.

In nucleotides, the CDR3 is TGTGCCAGCAGACCGAGACCAGGGAACTATGGCTACACCTTC. This codes for CASRPRPGNYGYTF. This sequence joins TRBV28 and TRBJ1-2; the D gene is possibly TRBD1 (5 bases). V was shortened by 6 bases and J by 2 bases, with 13 bases between the two germline ends. The CDR3 sequence is 14 residues long. Germline V gene sequence: CDR1 MDHEN, CDR2 SYDVKM.

The genes are TRBV28 and TRBJ1-6, with D perhaps TRBD1 (5 bases). Trimming pared 7 bases from V and 18 bases from J, leaving 16 bases between. The CDR3 loop spans 11 amino acids. CDR1 is MDHEN and CDR2 is SYDVKM in the germline V gene. The CDR3 DNA is TGTGCCAGCACAACAGGATCTATACCCCACTTT. It specifies CASTTGSIPHF.

J is TRBJ2-1 and V is TRBV30, with a possible D match to TRBD1 (8 bases). Germline V gene lookup returns CDR1 GTSNPN and CDR2 SVGIG (reference sequence). Trimming shortened V by 7 bases and J by 4 bases, and 14 bases separated the two germline ends. The CDR3 runs to 13 residues. CDR3 bases: TGTGCCTCCTACAGGGGGGGTTACAATGAGCAGTTCTTC. It is translated as CASYRGGYNEQFF.

This rearrangement joins TRBV6-5 to TRBJ1-2; D might be TRBD1 (6 bases). The CDR3 is made up of 13 amino acids. V lost 2 bases, J lost 4 bases, and 8 bases lay in between. The V gene's germline CDR1 is MNHEY and CDR2 SVGAGI. The chain's CDR3 is CASSYAGAYGYTF. The CDR3, as DNA: TGTGCCAGCAGTTACGCGGGGGCCTATGGCTACACCTTC.

The chain links TRBV7-3 to TRBJ1-1; no firm D call. Germline-derived CDR1 and CDR2 are SGHTA and FQGTGA. The length of the CDR3 is 15 residues. Trimming took 7 bases from V and 4 from J, leaving 19 bases between them. The CDR3 reads CASTPLGSGSTEAFF. The CDR3 DNA follows: TGTGCCAGCACCCCTCTCGGGTCGGGGTCCACTGAAGCTTTCTTT.

This sequence joins TRBV30 and TRBJ1-4, with D perhaps TRBD1 (6 bases). V was cut by 0 bases and J by 4 bases, with 15 bases left in between. Germline CDR1 is GTSNPN and CDR2 is SVGIG (reference sequence). The CDR3 sequence is 16 residues long. CDR3 protein: CAWSVGGAYHNEKLFF. The CDR3 coding sequence is TGTGCCTGGAGTGTCGGGGGGGCGTATCATAATGAAAAACTGTTTTTT.

The chain links TRBV4-1 to TRBJ1-1; maybe TRBD1 (6 bases). V lost 0 bases to trimming and J lost 12 bases, with 8 bases between them. The CDR3 is 11 amino acids. Germline assignment: CDR1 MGHRA and CDR2 YSYEKL. The CDR3 here is CASSQDRGSFF. CDR3 nucleotides: TGCGCCAGCAGCCAAGACAGGGGATCTTTCTTT.

The chain employs TRBV7-9 and TRBJ2-3; 9 bases are shared with TRBD1. The CDR3 spans 14 residues. V gave up 8 bases and J gave up 5 bases; unmatched junction bases: 8. CDR1 and CDR2 (germline): SEHNR, FQNEAQ (reference sequence). CDR3 bases: TGTGCCAGCGGCCCCGGGACAGGGCGAGATACGCAGTATTTT. This sequence encodes CASGPGTGRDTQYF.

The count of this clone is one. This chain joins TRBV5-1 and TRBJ1-1; a possible D gene is TRBD1 (6 bases). V lost 0 bases and J 5 bases, leaving 11 bases between the germline ends. Germline CDR1 is SGHRS and CDR2 is YFSETQ. The CDR3 consists of 14 residues. This CDR3 is CASSLAAGATEAFF. The DNA of the CDR3 is TGCGCCAGCAGCTTGGCTGCGGGGGCGACTGAAGCTTTCTTT.

V gene TRBV6-2 or TRBV6-3 combines with J gene TRBJ1-2, with TRBD1 matching 7 bases. With 2 bases clipped from V and 7 bases from J, the junction kept 13 bases outside the gene matches. Germline assignment: CDR1 MNHEY and CDR2 SVGEGT. The CDR3 length is 16 residues. The CDR3 DNA follows: TGTGCCAGCAGTTACATCGACAGGGCAGGGCATCGTGGCTACACCTTC. Its protein product is CASSYIDRAGHRGYTF.

Note on this clone: The same CDR3 arises from other DNA sequences in this sample as well. The chain uses TRBV18 and TRBJ1-4, with 7 bases that match TRBD1. V shed 3 bases, J shed 1 base, and the junction held 2 bases outside the gene matches. Germline lookup yields CDR1 KGHSH and CDR2 LQKENI. The CDR3 loop spans 15 amino acids. DNA for the CDR3: TGTGCCAGCTCACCGCGACAGGGAACTAATGAAAAACTGTTTTTT. Its protein product is CASSPRQGTNEKLFF.

The chain has TRBV11-2 and TRBJ1-4, with a tentative D call TRBD1 (5 bases). Germline CDR1 SGHAT, CDR2 FQNNGV. The CDR3 consists of 14 residues. V was shortened by 3 bases and J by 7 bases, with 12 bases between the two germline ends. Here the CDR3 reads CASSLGTGGEKLFF. The CDR3 DNA sequence: TGTGCCAGCAGCTTGGGTACCGGGGGTGAAAAACTGTTTTTT.

The V and J genes are TRBV7-8 and TRBJ2-7; D remains ambiguous. The germline V gene has CDR1 SGHVS and CDR2 FQNEAQ. V lost 1 base, J lost 3 bases, and 10 bases lay in between. The CDR3 spans 14 residues. The CDR3 DNA sequence: TGTGCCAGCAGCTTAGGGGCCGGCCGCTACGAGCAGTACTTC. Its translation: CASSLGAGRYEQYF.

V is TRBV29-1 and J is TRBJ2-7; TRBD1 might be the D (5 bases). The germline V gene encodes CDR1 SQVTM and CDR2 ANQGSEA. The CDR3 is made up of 13 amino acids. Trimming took off 4 bases at V and 2 bases at J, with 12 bases between the two ends. CDR3 in amino acids: CSVGGAEPYEQYF. The CDR3 DNA is TGCAGCGTTGGTGGGGCCGAACCCTACGAGCAGTACTTC.

As DNA, the CDR3 is TGTGCCAGCTCACCAATGGGTACACAGGGGAACACCGGGGAGCTGTTTTTT. Translated: CASSPMGTQGNTGELFF. This chain uses TRBV18 with TRBJ2-2; D might be TRBD1 (6 bases). CDR1 and CDR2 (germline): KGHSH, LQKENI. V shed 2 bases and J shed 1 base, with 14 bases lying between them. The length of the CDR3 is 17 residues.

The J gene is TRBJ2-3, the V gene TRBV30, with a weak D call TRBD1 (5 bases). V dropped 0 bases and J dropped 0 bases, with 10 bases sitting between them. This CDR3 has 15 amino acids. CDR1 is GTSNPN, CDR2 SVGIG, per germline (reference sequence). CDR3 coding DNA: TGTGCCTGGAGTGTTGGGGCGACTAGCACAGATACGCAGTATTTT. It is translated as CAWSVGATSTDTQYF.

The chain links TRBV28 to TRBJ2-2; 10 nucleotides align to TRBD2. This CDR3 has 16 amino acids. The V and J ends lost 4 bases and 0 bases, in that order; junction bases with no gene match: 2. From germline, CDR1 is MDHEN and CDR2 SYDVKM. Here the CDR3 reads CASSSSGRANTGELFF. The CDR3 DNA reads TGTGCCAGCAGTTCCAGCGGGAGGGCGAACACCGGGGAGCTGTTTTTT.

V is TRBV6-6 and J is TRBJ1-4, with 7 bases aligning to TRBD1. Looked up from germline, CDR1 is MNHNY and CDR2 is SVGAGI (reference sequence). V was pared by 4 bases and J by 8 bases, with 7 bases of the junction left unmatched. This CDR3 contains 14 residues. CDR3 residues: CASSSTGRGEKLFF. For the CDR3, the DNA is TGTGCCAGCAGTTCGACAGGGCGGGGCGAAAAACTGTTTTTT.